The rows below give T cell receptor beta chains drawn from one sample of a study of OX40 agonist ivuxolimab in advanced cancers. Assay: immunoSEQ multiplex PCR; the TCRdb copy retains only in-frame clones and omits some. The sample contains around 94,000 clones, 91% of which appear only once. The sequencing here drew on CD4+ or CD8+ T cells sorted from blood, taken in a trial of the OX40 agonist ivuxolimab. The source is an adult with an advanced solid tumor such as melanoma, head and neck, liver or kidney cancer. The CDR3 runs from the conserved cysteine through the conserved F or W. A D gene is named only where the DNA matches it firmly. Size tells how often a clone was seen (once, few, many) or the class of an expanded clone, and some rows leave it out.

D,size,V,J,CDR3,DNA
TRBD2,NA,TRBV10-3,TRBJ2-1,CAIKGSGRGYEQFF,TGTGCCATCAAGGGTAGCGGGAGGGGCTATGAGCAGTTCTTC
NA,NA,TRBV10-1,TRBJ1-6,CASSVEGKGSPLHF,TGCGCCAGCAGTGTGGAGGGGAAGGGGTCACCCCTCCACTTT
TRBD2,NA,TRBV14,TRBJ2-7,CASSQDLPGAGGGEQYF,TGTGCCAGCAGCCAAGATCTCCCTGGGGCGGGAGGGGGCGAGCAGTACTTC
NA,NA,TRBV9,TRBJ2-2,CASSRERGIGGGELFF,TGTGCCAGCAGCAGAGAGAGGGGAATAGGGGGCGGGGAGCTGTTTTTT
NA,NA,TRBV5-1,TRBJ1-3,CASSLGSGNTIYF,TGCGCCAGCAGCTTGGGCTCTGGAAACACCATATATTTT
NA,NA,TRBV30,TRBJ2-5,CAWSVRRVDQYF,TGTGCCTGGAGTGTACGGAGGGTGGACCAGTACTTC
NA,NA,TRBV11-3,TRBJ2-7,CASSLIPGLGGEQYF,TGTGCCAGCAGCTTAATCCCGGGCCTAGGGGGCGAGCAGTACTTC
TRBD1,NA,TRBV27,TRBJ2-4,CASTTSLLGQGNIQYF,TGTGCCAGCACCACCTCCCTACTGGGACAGGGGAACATTCAGTACTTC
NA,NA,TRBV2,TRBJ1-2,CASSELPGTYDYTF,TGTGCCAGCAGTGAACTCCCAGGAACCTATGACTACACCTTC
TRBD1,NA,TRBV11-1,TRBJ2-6,CASSLGQGAYGANVLTF,TGTGCCAGCAGCTTAGGGCAGGGGGCATATGGGGCCAACGTCCTGACTTTC
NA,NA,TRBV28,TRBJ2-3,CASSLRVGNTDTQYF,TGTGCCAGCAGTTTAAGGGTAGGGAACACAGATACGCAGTATTTT
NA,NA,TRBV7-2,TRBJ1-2,CASSLFDGYTF,TGTGCCAGCAGCTTATTCGATGGCTACACCTTC
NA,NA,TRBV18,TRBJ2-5,CASSRGKETQYF,TGTGCCAGCTCCAGAGGGAAGGAGACCCAGTACTTC
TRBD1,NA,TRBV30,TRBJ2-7,CASGQGFSYEQYF,TGTGCCTCAGGACAGGGCTTTTCCTACGAGCAGTACTTC
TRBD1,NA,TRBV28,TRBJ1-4,CASSQWDRVNEKLFF,TGTGCCAGCAGTCAGTGGGACAGGGTCAATGAAAAACTGTTTTTT
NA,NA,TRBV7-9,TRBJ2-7,CASSFPRGARRPEQYF,TGTGCCAGCAGCTTCCCCAGGGGGGCCCGTCGCCCCGAGCAGTACTTC
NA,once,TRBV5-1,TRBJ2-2,CASSPNRDRELFF,TGCGCCAGCAGCCCAAACCGGGACAGGGAGCTGTTTTTT
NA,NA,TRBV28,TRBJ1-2,CASSLIPGALVYGYTF,TGTGCCAGCAGTTTAATCCCGGGGGCGCTTGTCTATGGCTACACCTTC
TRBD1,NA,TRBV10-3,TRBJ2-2,CATRTGGASGTGELFF,TGTGCCACGAGGACAGGGGGCGCGTCGGGAACCGGGGAGCTGTTTTTT
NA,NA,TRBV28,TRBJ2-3,CASSLTGEASTDTQYF,TGTGCCAGCAGTTTAACGGGGGAGGCTAGCACAGATACGCAGTATTTT
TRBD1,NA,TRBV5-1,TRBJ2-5,CASRVDRGSTRTQYF,TGCGCCAGCAGGGTCGACAGGGGGTCTACGCGAACCCAGTACTTC
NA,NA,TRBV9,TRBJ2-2,CASSVGPVQGVTGELFF,TGTGCCAGCAGCGTAGGCCCGGTACAGGGCGTCACCGGGGAGCTGTTTTTT
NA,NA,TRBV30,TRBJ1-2,CAWRPGSYGYTF,TGTGCCTGGAGGCCGGGGTCCTATGGCTACACCTTC
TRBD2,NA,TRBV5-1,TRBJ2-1,CASSKGLARRSSYNEQFF,TGCGCCAGCAGCAAGGGACTAGCGAGAAGAAGCTCCTACAATGAGCAGTTCTTC
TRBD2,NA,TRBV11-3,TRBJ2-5,CASSLTGGPRETQYF,TGTGCCAGCAGCTTAACGGGAGGGCCCAGGGAGACCCAGTACTTC
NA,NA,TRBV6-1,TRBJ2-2,CASSINRVSTGELFF,TGTGCCAGCAGTATAAACAGGGTATCCACCGGGGAGCTGTTTTTT